This T cell receptor beta chain was recovered during a study of regulatory T cells in long-lasting Graves disease. In building TCR beta libraries, iRepertoire HTBI primers were used together with Arm-PCR of CDR3 regions. TCRdb processed the multiplex PCR reads anew with MiXCR; each CDR3 protein has one entry. This repertoire shows 350,000 to 450,000 distinct CDR3 sequences, 15% found once; its top ten account for over 15%. Time point specified: newly diagnosed GD, antithyroid drugs for less than 3 months. PBMC RNA served as the TCR library source. Patients came from an endocrinology department in Xi'an, China. Points on this clonotype: Its antigen is not identified.

Study-wide results and limits: Persistent cases of Graves' showed reduced TCR diversity relative to newly diagnosed patients.

This sample also belongs to another study, concerning T cells in Graves' hyperthyroidism and ophthalmopathy. That report adds: The study defined stable Graves' hyperthyroidism as no ophthalmopathy progression within 18 months. Researchers ran a first-round RT-PCR on the TCR CDR3 using the HTBI primer set.

The sequence came from a woman aged 25 to 39 with Graves disease. This specimen consisted of peripheral blood mononuclear cells (PBMCs), obtained at new diagnosis, from a patient treated with antithyroid drugs.

This chain's CDR3 is CASSYGRDAEAFF. CDR3 sequence (DNA): TGTGCCAGTAGTTACGGGAGGGACGCTGAAGCTTTCTTT. The chain couples TRBV19 to TRBJ1-1; D might be TRBD1 (5 bases). V lost 5 bases and J 6 bases, leaving 13 bases between the germline ends. CDR1 is LNHDA, CDR2 SQIVND, per germline (reference sequence). This CDR3 has 13 residues.